This T cell receptor beta chain was sequenced for a study of OX40 agonist ivuxolimab in advanced cancers. Study in general: Three partial responders included one hepatocellular carcinoma patient and two cutaneous melanoma patients.

The study's findings and limits: Mean expanded clone counts were higher in CD8+ than CD4+ T cells. Antigen specificity of clonally expanded peripheral T cells was not established.

V lost 5 bases to trimming and J lost 1 base, with 9 bases between them. Germline lookup yields CDR1 SGHAT and CDR2 FQDESV (reference sequence). The CDR3 totals 14 residues. Sequencing was performed with immunoSEQ multiplex PCR; in TCRdb, only in-frame clones are kept and a portion is missing. Altogether tens of thousands of clones are present, 75% to 90% being singletons, with the ten largest covering 4.5% to 5%. Concerning this clone: Its specificity is unknown.

Drawing of blood for sampling happened at baseline, at cycle 4 day 1, and at cycle 7 day 1. The sequenced sample was CD4+ or CD8+ T cells sorted from blood, obtained in a trial of the OX40 agonist ivuxolimab. This clonotype was obtained from an adult with an advanced solid tumor such as melanoma, head and neck, liver or kidney cancer. The chain couples TRBV11-1 to TRBJ1-3; possible D gene TRBD1, 5 bases. This CDR3 reads CASSPRDSGNTIYF. CDR3 nucleotides: TGTGCCAGCAGCCCCAGGGATTCTGGAAACACCATATATTTT.